The next 15 T cell receptor beta chains were all read from a single sample in a study of cytomegalovirus exposure and HLA in healthy donors. Method: immunoSEQ multiplex PCR; TCRdb's copy keeps in-frame clones and lacks some. Altogether about 400,000 clones are present, more than 80% being singletons, with the ten largest covering under 0.9%. The sequencing sample was made of PBMCs. These receptors came from a woman aged 18-29 years in good health and CMV-seronegative.

The chain combines TRBV28 with TRBJ2-7, with D maybe TRBD2 (6 bases). Trimming stripped 6 bases from V and 12 bases from J, with 21 bases between. Per germline, CDR1 MDHEN and CDR2 SYDVKM. The CDR3 runs 13 residues. CDR3 region: CASRPNSWGVWYF. Here the CDR3 DNA reads TGTGCCAGCAGACCTAACAGCTGGGGGGTCTGGTACTTC.

This chain uses TRBV10-3 with TRBJ1-2; D possibly corresponds to TRBD1 (6 bases). The ends were cut back, 6 bases at V and 5 bases at J, with 13 bases in the middle. This CDR3 comprises 13 residues. CDR1 and CDR2 from the germline V gene are ENHRY and SYGVKD. For the CDR3, the DNA is TGTGCCATCAGCCGGGACATTCTATATGGCTACACCTTC. It is translated as CAISRDILYGYTF.

J is TRBJ2-1 and V is TRBV4-1; TRBD2 agrees at 12 bases. Germline values: CDR1 MGHRA, CDR2 YSYEKL. The junction had 7 bases not matched to a gene; V was cut back by 0 bases and J by 4 bases. CDR3 length equals 18 residues. The chain's CDR3 is CASSQDALAGGGYNEQFF. The CDR3 DNA is TGCGCCAGCAGCCAAGATGCCCTAGCGGGAGGGGGTTACAATGAGCAGTTCTTC.

This clone appeared once. The chain carries TRBV30 and TRBJ2-3, with 11 nucleotides matching TRBD2. Unmatched junction bases numbered 2, after V lost 2 bases and J lost 1 base. The CDR3 runs to 15 residues. CDR1 is GTSNPN and CDR2 is SVGIG in the germline V gene (reference sequence). The CDR3 protein is CAWSPGLAGTDTQYF. The CDR3 nucleotides are TGTGCCTGGAGTCCGGGACTAGCGGGCACAGATACGCAGTATTTT. The whole variable domain, remainder taken from reference TRBV30 and TRBJ2-3, is SQTIHQWPATLVQPVGSPLSLECTVEGTSNPNLYWYRQAAGRGLQLLFYSVGIGQISSEVPQNLSASRPQDRQFILSSKKLLLSDSGFYLCAWSPGLAGTDTQYFGPGTRLTVL.

J is TRBJ2-7 and V is TRBV7-3; 7 nucleotides match TRBD2. With V trimmed by 1 base and J by 3 bases, 3 bases remained unmatched. This CDR3 is built from 14 residues. In germline, CDR1 is SGHTA, CDR2 FQGTGA. CDR3 DNA: TGTGCCAGCAGCTTAATAAAGCGGGACTACGAGCAGTACTTC. Its translation is CASSLIKRDYEQYF.

J is TRBJ1-5 and V is TRBV6-1; D remains ambiguous. This CDR3 is 14 amino acids long. Trimming left V 7 bases short and J 2 bases short, with 12 bases between. Per the germline V gene, CDR1 is MNHNS and CDR2 is SASEGT. This CDR3 reads CASKGTRGNQPQHF. CDR3 nucleotides: TGTGCCAGCAAGGGTACGAGGGGCAATCAGCCCCAGCATTTT.

The sample holds one count of this clone. J is TRBJ2-1 and V is TRBV19, with TRBD2 matching 7 bases. Germline-derived CDR1 and CDR2 are LNHDA and SQIVND (reference sequence). The CDR3 loop spans 14 amino acids. V shed 4 bases and J 4 bases; nucleotides not matched to a gene: 4. CDR3 in amino acids: CASSSGGNYNEQFF. CDR3 in DNA: TGTGCCAGTAGTAGCGGGGGAAATTACAATGAGCAGTTCTTC.

The chain couples TRBV30 to TRBJ2-2; 7 bases are a match to TRBD2. Germline V gene sequence: CDR1 GTSNPN, CDR2 SVGIG (reference sequence). The CDR3 covers 14 residues. After removal of 4 bases from V and 2 bases from J, the junction contained 4 bases not matched to a gene. The CDR3 protein is CAWTGLVNTGELFF. The DNA of the CDR3 is TGTGCCTGGACAGGACTAGTAAACACCGGGGAGCTGTTTTTT.

In its sample, this clone was seen once. J is TRBJ2-1 and V is TRBV4-2; a weak D match, TRBD1 (5 bases). CDR3 size: 14 residues. V lost 2 bases, J lost 5 bases, and 10 bases lay in between. Germline V gene sequence: CDR1 LGHNA, CDR2 YNFKEQ. The CDR3 DNA follows: TGTGCCAGCAGCCAACTCCAGGGCAACAATGAGCAGTTCTTC. It encodes CASSQLQGNNEQFF.

The chain uses TRBV5-1 and TRBJ1-2; TRBD1 agrees at 8 bases. Germline CDR1 SGHRS, CDR2 YFSETQ. The CDR3 has 14 residues. The trim removed 4 bases at V and 3 bases at J, leaving 5 bases unmatched. The CDR3 protein is CASSGGQGYYGYTF. The CDR3 DNA is TGCGCCAGCAGCGGCGGACAGGGATACTATGGCTACACCTTC.

CDR3 amino acids: CASSSPTGTSYEQYF. CDR3 in DNA: TGTGCCAGCAGTTCCCCGACAGGGACCTCCTACGAGCAGTACTTC. V gene TRBV6-6 combines with J gene TRBJ2-7; TRBD1 matches at 7 bases. Looked up from germline, CDR1 is MNHNY and CDR2 is SVGAGI (reference sequence). The CDR3 covers 15 residues. Germline trimming cut 4 bases from V and 0 bases from J; bases unmatched to any gene: 6.

The count of this clone is one. The chain has TRBV6-5 and TRBJ1-2; 8 nucleotides agree with TRBD1. Germline-derived CDR1 and CDR2 are MNHEY and SVGAGI. This CDR3 region has 15 residues. J lost 4 bases, V lost 4 bases, and 8 bases had no gene match. Here the CDR3 DNA reads TGTGCCAGCAGTTCCACAGGGGGTTTACGCTATGGCTACACCTTC. As protein: CASSSTGGLRYGYTF.

The chain joins TRBV5-4 to TRBJ1-5; D is unclear. Germline V lookup: CDR1 SGHNT, CDR2 YYREEE (reference sequence). V gave up 0 bases and J gave up 8 bases, with 21 bases separating them. This CDR3 is built from 17 residues. The chain's CDR3 is CASSLVPTNGLVEPQHF. Written as DNA, the CDR3 is TGTGCCAGCAGCTTGGTCCCCACTAATGGCTTAGTTGAGCCCCAGCATTTT.

The chain has TRBV4-1 and TRBJ2-2; D possibly corresponds to TRBD1 (5 bases). Trimming pared 1 base from V and 5 bases from J, leaving 23 bases between. Germline-derived CDR1 and CDR2 are MGHRA and YSYEKL. The length of the CDR3 is 19 residues. CDR3 residues: CASSQVGREGRGRTGELFF. In nucleotides, the CDR3 is TGCGCCAGCAGCCAAGTAGGTCGTGAAGGTAGGGGAAGAACCGGGGAGCTGTTTTTT.

The chain employs TRBV18 and TRBJ2-7, with 7 nucleotides matching TRBD1. This CDR3 contains 16 residues. CDR1 is KGHSH and CDR2 is LQKENI in the germline V gene. V lost 1 base and J lost 0; bases outside the gene matches: 6. The CDR3 is CASSPRDSPISYEQYF. The DNA of the CDR3 is TGTGCCAGCTCACCACGGGACAGTCCAATCTCCTACGAGCAGTACTTC.